This T cell receptor beta chain was retrieved from a study of blood T cell repertoires in COVID-19 (dated by TCRdb to 2020 to 2022). The study in broad terms: Samples from collaborators originated in the United States, Italy and Spain and spanned both the acute and convalescent phases of COVID-19. Samples came from the ongoing ImmuneRACE study (first 160 participants) plus 1,254 subjects from 6 global collaborators. Subjects who had been exposed to COVID-19, were actively infected with it, or had recovered from it provided the deeply sampled blood TCRbeta repertoires that made up the dataset. The repertoires were released in a freely available public database meant as a resource for research on the immune response to SARS-CoV-2. The prospective study material was composed of cDNA or gDNA derived from T cells, B-cell-depleted T cells, or PBMCs. A de-identified subject ID, COVID-19 status, age in years and sex were almost always included in the sample metadata. Where available, HLA class I and class II types were obtained from metadata supplied by the sample provider rather than from assay-based typing.

TCRbeta CDR3 regions were amplified from genomic DNA using the immunoSEQ Assay, a bias-controlled multiplex PCR. In the source study's methods: Nucleated cell counts per sample were estimated from amplification of reference gene primers within the assay. Sequence reads were collapsed and filtered to measure the absolute abundance of every unique TCRbeta CDR3 rearrangement. Productive Simpson clonality was computed per sample as the square root of Simpson's diversity index over productive rearrangements. Held by TCRdb, this immuneACCESS table contains in-frame sequences only and omits some clones. Under half of the omission traces to an unresolved V gene where checked; the cause of the rest is unknown. V, J and clone size derive from that table, while D and trimming were established from the DNA sequence. Recorded for this sample are 50,000 to 65,000 clones; around 88% of them occurred a single time. The ten largest clones capture around 6.5% of the sample.

CDR1 SEHNR and CDR2 FQNEAQ are derived from the germline V gene (reference sequence). The CDR3 runs 16 residues from the cysteine to the phenylalanine. Only the CDR3 DNA is retained, 48 bases long and in frame from the first base. Trimming removed 7 bases from V and 4 bases from J, leaving 21 bases between the germline ends. What the work shows at the level of the full study, not this receptor alone: How much clinical and demographic metadata was included differed by source and by participant, and the metadata was provided uncurated.

Each collaborating institution followed its own protocols to collect whole blood in K2EDTA tubes. For TCRbeta analysis, collaborators shipped samples as frozen whole blood, isolated PBMCs, or DNA extracted from either of those sample types. A note on this clone: Its antigen is unknown. The record has no base qualities; no much larger clone is one base away.

The TCR comes from a human donor in a cohort sampled during active COVID-19. Recombination linked TRBV7-9 to TRBJ2-3; the D gene is perhaps TRBD1, on 5 matching bases. The source material was peripheral blood. Here is the DNA: TGTGCCAGCATCCCAAGCCCCCTAGGGGCCGCAGATACGCAGTATTTT. Protein translation: CASIPSPLGAADTQYF.